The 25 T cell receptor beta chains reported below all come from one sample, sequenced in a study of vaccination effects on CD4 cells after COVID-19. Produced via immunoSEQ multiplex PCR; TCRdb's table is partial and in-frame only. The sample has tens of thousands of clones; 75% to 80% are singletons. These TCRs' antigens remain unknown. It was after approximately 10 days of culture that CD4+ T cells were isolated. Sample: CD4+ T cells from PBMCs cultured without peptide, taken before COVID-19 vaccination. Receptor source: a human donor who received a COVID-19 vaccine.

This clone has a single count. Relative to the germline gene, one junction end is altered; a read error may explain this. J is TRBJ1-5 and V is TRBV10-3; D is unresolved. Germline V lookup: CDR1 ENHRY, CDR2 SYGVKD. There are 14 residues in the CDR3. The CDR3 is CAISQSGGNQPQHF. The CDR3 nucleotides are TGTGCCATCAGTCAGTCGGGAGGCAATCAGCCCCAGCATTTT.

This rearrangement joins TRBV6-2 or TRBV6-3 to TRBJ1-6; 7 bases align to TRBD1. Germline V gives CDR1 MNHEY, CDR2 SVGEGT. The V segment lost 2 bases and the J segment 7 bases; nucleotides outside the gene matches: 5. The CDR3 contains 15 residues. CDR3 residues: CASSYRGTANSPLHF. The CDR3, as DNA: TGTGCCAGCAGTTACCGAGGGACAGCCAATTCACCCCTCCACTTT.

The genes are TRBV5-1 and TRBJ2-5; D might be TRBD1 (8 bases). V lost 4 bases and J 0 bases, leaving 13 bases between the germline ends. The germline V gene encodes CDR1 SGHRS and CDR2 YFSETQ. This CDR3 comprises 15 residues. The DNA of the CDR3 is TGCGCCAGCAGCATACAGGGGGGGGACCAAGAGACCCAGTACTTC. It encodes CASSIQGGDQETQYF.

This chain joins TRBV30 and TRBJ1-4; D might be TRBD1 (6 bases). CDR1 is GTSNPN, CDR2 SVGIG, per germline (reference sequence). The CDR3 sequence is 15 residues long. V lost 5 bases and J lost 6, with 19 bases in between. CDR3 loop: CAWGGSSGAYEKLFF. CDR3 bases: TGTGCCTGGGGGGGGTCGTCGGGGGCATATGAAAAACTGTTTTTT.

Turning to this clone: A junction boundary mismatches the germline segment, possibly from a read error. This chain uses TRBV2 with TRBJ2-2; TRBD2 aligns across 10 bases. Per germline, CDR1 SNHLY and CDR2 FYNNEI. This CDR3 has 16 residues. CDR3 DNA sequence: TGTGCCAGCAGTCGAACTCTAGCGGGGGTCACCCGGGAGCTGTTTTTT. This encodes CASSRTLAGVTRELFF.

CDR3 DNA: TGTGCCAGCTCACCAGACAGATGGAACACTGAAGCTTTCTTT. Protein product: CASSPDRWNTEAFF. This chain joins TRBV18 and TRBJ1-1; maybe TRBD1 (5 bases). Per the germline V gene, CDR1 is KGHSH and CDR2 is LQKENI. The CDR3 contains 14 residues. V was cut by 2 bases and J by 1 base, with 8 bases left in between.

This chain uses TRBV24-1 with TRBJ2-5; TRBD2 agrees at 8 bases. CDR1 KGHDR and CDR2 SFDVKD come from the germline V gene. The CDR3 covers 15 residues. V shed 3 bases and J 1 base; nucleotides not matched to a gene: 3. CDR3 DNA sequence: TGTGCCACCAGTGATAGCGGGGGCCTCCAAGAGACCCAGTACTTC. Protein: CATSDSGGLQETQYF.

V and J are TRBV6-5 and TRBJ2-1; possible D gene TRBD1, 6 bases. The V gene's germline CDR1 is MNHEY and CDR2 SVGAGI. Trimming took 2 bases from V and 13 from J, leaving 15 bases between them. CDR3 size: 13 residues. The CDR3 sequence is CASSYPGTSNQFF. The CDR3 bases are TGTGCCAGCAGTTACCCAGGGACATCGAATCAGTTCTTC.

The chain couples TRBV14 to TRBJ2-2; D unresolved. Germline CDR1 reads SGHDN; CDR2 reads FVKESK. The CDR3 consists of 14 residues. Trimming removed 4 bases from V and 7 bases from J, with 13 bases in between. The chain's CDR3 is CASSPLRGRGELFF. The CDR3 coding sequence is TGTGCCAGCAGCCCCTTACGTGGCCGCGGGGAGCTGTTTTTT. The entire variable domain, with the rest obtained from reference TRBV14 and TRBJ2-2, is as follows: EAGVTQFPSHSVIEKGQTVTLRCDPISGHDNLYWYRRVMGKEIKFLLHFVKESKQDESGMPNNRFLAERTGGTYSTLKVQPAELEDSGVYFCASSPLRGRGELFFGEGSRLTVL.

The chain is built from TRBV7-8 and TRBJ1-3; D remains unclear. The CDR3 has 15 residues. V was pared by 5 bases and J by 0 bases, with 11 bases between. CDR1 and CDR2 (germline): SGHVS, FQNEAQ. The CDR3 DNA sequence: TGTGCCAGCAGCCTTGACCGATTCTCTGGAAACACCATATATTTT. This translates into CASSLDRFSGNTIYF.

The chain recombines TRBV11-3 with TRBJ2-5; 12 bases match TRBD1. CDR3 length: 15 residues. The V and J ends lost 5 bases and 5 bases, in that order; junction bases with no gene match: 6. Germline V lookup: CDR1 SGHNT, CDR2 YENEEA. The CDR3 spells CASSAGQGAGETQYF. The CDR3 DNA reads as TGTGCCAGCAGCGCGGGACAGGGGGCCGGGGAGACCCAGTACTTC.

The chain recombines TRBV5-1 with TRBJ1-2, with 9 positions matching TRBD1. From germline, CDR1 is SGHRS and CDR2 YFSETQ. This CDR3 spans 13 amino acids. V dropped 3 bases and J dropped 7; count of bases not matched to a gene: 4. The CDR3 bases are TGCGCCAGCAGCTCACAGGGGGCTGTTGGCTACACCTTC. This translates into CASSSQGAVGYTF. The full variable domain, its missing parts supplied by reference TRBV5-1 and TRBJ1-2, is KAGVTQTPRYLIKTRGQQVTLSCSPISGHRSVSWYQQTPGQGLQFLFEYFSETQRNKGNFPGRFSGRQFSNSRSEMNVSTLELGDSALYLCASSSQGAVGYTFGSGTRLTVV.

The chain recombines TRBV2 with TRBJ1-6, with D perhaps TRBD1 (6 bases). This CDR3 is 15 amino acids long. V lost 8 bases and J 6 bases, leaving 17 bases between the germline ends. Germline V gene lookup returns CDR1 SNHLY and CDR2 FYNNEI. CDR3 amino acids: CASQAGGAGNSPLHF. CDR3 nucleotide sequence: TGTGCCAGCCAGGCGGGGGGCGCGGGTAATTCACCCCTCCACTTT.

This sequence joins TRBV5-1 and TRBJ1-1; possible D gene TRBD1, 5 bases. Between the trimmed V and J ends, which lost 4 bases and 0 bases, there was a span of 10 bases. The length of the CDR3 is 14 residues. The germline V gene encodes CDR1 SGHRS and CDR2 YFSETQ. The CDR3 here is CASSHGTVNTEAFF. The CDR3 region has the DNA TGCGCCAGCAGCCATGGGACGGTGAACACTGAAGCTTTCTTT.

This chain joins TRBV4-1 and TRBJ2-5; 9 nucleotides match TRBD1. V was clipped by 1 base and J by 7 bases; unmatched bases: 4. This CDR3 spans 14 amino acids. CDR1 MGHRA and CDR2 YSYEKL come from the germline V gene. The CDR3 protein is CASSQAQGAVTQYF. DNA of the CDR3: TGCGCCAGCAGCCAAGCACAGGGGGCGGTGACCCAGTACTTC.

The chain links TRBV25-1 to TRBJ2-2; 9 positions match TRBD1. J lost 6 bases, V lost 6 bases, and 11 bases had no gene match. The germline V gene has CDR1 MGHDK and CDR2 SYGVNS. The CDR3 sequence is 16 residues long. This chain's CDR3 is CASRDPGQGSAGELFF. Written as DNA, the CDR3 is TGTGCCAGCAGGGACCCCGGACAGGGGTCGGCCGGGGAGCTGTTTTTT.

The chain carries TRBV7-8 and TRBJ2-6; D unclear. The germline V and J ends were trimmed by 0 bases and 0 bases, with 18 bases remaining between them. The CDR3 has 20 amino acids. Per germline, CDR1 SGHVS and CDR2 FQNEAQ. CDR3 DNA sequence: TGTGCCAGCAGCTTAGCGCGGAGCCGGGCGTGGGGCTCTGGGGCCAACGTCCTGACTTTC. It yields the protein CASSLARSRAWGSGANVLTF. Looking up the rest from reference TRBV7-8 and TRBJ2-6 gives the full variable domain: GAGVSQSPRYKVAKRGQDVALRCDPISGHVSLFWYQQALGQGPEFLTYFQNEAQLDKSGLPSDRFFAERPEGSVSTLKIQRTQQEDSAVYLCASSLARSRAWGSGANVLTFGAGSRLTVL.

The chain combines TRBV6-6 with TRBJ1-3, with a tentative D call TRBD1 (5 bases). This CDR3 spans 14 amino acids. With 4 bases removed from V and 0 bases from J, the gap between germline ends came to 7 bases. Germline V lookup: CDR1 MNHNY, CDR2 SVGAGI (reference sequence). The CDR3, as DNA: TGTGCCAGCAGTTCCGACAGCTCTGGAAACACCATATATTTT. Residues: CASSSDSSGNTIYF.

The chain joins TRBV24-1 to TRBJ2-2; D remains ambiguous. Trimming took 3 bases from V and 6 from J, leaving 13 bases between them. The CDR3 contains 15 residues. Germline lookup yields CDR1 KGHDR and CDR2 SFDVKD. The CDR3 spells CATSDLLGEAGELFF. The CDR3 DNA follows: TGTGCCACCAGTGATCTCTTGGGCGAGGCCGGGGAGCTGTTTTTT.

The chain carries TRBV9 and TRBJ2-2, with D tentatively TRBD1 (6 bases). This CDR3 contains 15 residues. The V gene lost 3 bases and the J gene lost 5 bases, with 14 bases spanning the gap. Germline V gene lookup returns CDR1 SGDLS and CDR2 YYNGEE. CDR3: CASSERGWETGELFF. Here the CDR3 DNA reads TGTGCCAGCAGCGAGAGGGGGTGGGAGACCGGGGAGCTGTTTTTT.

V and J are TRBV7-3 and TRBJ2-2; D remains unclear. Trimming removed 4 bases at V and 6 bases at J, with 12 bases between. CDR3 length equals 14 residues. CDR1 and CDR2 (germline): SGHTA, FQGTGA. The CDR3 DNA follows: TGTGCCAGCAGCTACCACCCTCCTCCCGGGGAGCTGTTTTTT. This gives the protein CASSYHPPPGELFF.

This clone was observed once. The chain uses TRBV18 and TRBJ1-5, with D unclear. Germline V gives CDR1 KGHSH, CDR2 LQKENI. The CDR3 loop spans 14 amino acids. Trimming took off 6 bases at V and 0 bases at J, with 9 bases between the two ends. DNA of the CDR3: TGTGCCAGCTCCCGGGAGAATAGCAATCAGCCCCAGCATTTT. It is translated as CASSRENSNQPQHF. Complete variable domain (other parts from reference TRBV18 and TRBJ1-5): NAGVMQNPRHLVRRRGQEARLRCSPMKGHSHVYWYRQLPEEGLKFMVYLQKENIIDESGMPKERFSAEFPKEGPSILRIQQVVRGDSAAYFCASSRENSNQPQHFGDGTRLSIL.

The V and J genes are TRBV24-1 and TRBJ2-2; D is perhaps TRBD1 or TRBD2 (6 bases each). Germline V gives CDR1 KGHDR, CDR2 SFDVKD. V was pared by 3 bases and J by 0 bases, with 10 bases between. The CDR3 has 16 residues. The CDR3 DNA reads TGTGCCACCAGTGATCGCGGGACACCGAACACCGGGGAGCTGTTTTTT. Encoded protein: CATSDRGTPNTGELFF.

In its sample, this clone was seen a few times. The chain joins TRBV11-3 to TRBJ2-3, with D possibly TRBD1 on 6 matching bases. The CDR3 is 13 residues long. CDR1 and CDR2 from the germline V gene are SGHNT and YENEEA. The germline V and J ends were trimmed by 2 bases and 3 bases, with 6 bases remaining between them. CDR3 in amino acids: CASSLQGTDTQYF. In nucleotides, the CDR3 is TGTGCCAGCAGCTTACAGGGGACAGATACGCAGTATTTT.

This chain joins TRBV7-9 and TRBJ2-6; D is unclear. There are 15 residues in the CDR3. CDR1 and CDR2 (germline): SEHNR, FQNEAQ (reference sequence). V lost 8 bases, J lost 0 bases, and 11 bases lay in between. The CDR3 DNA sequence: TGTGCCAGCCATTGGGGATCCTCTGGGGCCAACGTCCTGACTTTC. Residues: CASHWGSSGANVLTF.